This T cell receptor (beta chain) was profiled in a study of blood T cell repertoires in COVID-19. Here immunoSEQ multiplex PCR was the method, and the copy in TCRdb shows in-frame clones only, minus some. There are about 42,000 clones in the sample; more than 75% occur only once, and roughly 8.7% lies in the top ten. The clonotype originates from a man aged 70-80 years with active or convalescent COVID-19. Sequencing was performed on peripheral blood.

As DNA, the CDR3 is TGTGCCGGCGGACAGGGGACCCCAAATGAGCAGTTCTTC. This translates into CAGGQGTPNEQFF. J is TRBJ2-1 and V is TRBV28; 9 nucleotides align to TRBD1. The CDR3 sequence is 13 residues long. Germline CDR1 reads MDHEN; CDR2 reads SYDVKM. J lost 7 bases, V lost 11 bases, and 9 bases had no gene match.